This T cell receptor beta chain was recovered during a study of cytomegalovirus exposure and HLA in healthy donors. CDR1 is SGHDN, CDR2 FVKESK, per germline. The V gene end was trimmed by 4 bases and the J gene end by 3 bases; junction bases not matched to a gene: 12. CDR3 length: 18 amino acids. In the PCR, 60 Vbeta and 13 Jbeta primers were used. The table came from immunoSEQ multiplex PCR; TCRdb's copy has only in-frame clones and leaves some out. The sample carries roughly 200,000 clones, about four fifths recorded once. The TCR sequence derives from a female donor in good health and CMV-seronegative. The chain couples TRBV14 to TRBJ2-3; 11 bases line up with TRBD1. Input material: PBMCs. In DNA form, the CDR3 reads TGTGCCAGCAGCCCCCTATATGGACAGGGGGCGAGAACAGATACGCAGTATTTT. It specifies CASSPLYGQGARTDTQYF.